The TCR beta chain described here comes from a study of early T cells in non-severe SARS-CoV-2 infection. Overall study context: Chains stayed unpaired after sequencing of bulk RNA from unsorted whole blood.

Attachment of unique molecular identifiers was made to individual cDNA molecules. Each CDR3 protein gets one entry after TCRdb re-called the 5' RACE reads with MiXCR. The sample gives about 64,000 distinct CDR3 sequences, roughly 13% of which show up once; about 4.2% is in the top ten. CDR1 and CDR2 (germline): LGHDT, YNNKEL (reference sequence). The CDR3 has 16 residues. V dropped 0 bases and J dropped 4; count of bases not matched to a gene: 4. Concerning this clonotype: What it binds is unknown.

Findings of the study overall: A preference for anti-spike CD8 responses marked VDJdb matching, which missed private and CD4 specificities.

J is TRBJ2-3 and V is TRBV3-1, with TRBD2 matching 10 bases. This receptor was taken from an adult who was a healthcare worker with PCR-confirmed SARS-CoV-2 infection or an uninfected control (not recorded which). Sequenced material: whole blood. The CDR3 protein is CASSQEASGGADTQYF. In DNA form, the CDR3 reads TGTGCCAGCAGCCAAGAGGCGAGCGGGGGGGCAGATACGCAGTATTTT.